This T cell receptor (beta chain) was profiled in a study of response to subunit inactivated influenza vaccine. This clonotype showed up just a few times. In TCRdb, the RT-PCR reads were re-called with MiXCR into one record per CDR3 protein. Altogether roughly 550,000 distinct CDR3 sequences are present, roughly a quarter being singletons, with the ten largest covering 2.8%. These data were also reused for a study on T cells expressing NK-cell markers. That paper notes: Synthesis of TCR beta cDNA relied on 5'RACE template switching carrying UMIs. In the group of eight sequenced donors, seven were HCMV-seropositive and one was seronegative. For four donors, these clonotypes were likewise the leading ones in the CD3+CD56-NKG2C+ fraction. Whether the expanded NKG2C+ T cell clones recognized HCMV remained unclear.

This specimen consisted of CD4+ T cells sorted from PBMCs, obtained 11 to 12 days after vaccination. The receptor's source is a man aged 50 or older who received an inactivated influenza vaccine.

The CDR3 sequence is CASLLRGTDTQYF. CDR3 DNA sequence: TGTGCCAGTCTCCTCAGGGGCACAGATACGCAGTATTTT. This rearrangement joins TRBV19 to TRBJ2-3; perhaps TRBD1 as D (5 bases). V was pared by 8 bases and J by 1 base, with 10 bases between. Germline CDR1 reads LNHDA; CDR2 reads SQIVND (reference sequence). This CDR3 region has 13 residues.